This T cell receptor (beta chain) came from a study of cytomegalovirus exposure and HLA in healthy donors. Study observations and caveats: Accounts indicate the classifier identified cytomegalovirus status with strong specificity and sensitivity. A later analysis showed HLA-associated TCR beta chains outstripping equally common others in clonal expansion.

The donors were healthy bone marrow donors. Researchers ran the PCR with 60 Vbeta and 13 Jbeta primers. Clones were read by immunoSEQ multiplex PCR, and TCRdb kept only the in-frame ones, dropping some. Among around 190,000 clones, more than 75% were seen once, and the ten largest hold around an eighth. CDR3 length: 17 residues. J lost 2 bases, V lost 0 bases, and 7 bases had no gene match. In germline, CDR1 is SGHTA, CDR2 FQGNSA. Comment on this clone: What it binds is not known.

Sample: PBMCs. This receptor was taken from a woman in her 30s in good health and CMV-seropositive. The V and J genes are TRBV7-2 and TRBJ2-7, with TRBD1 matching over 10 bases. The CDR3 loop reads CASSLATGTGAPYEQYF. The CDR3, as DNA: TGTGCCAGCAGCTTAGCTACGGGGACAGGGGCCCCCTACGAGCAGTACTTC. The full variable domain, with the rest looked up from reference TRBV7-2 and TRBJ2-7, is GAGVSQSPSNKVTEKGKDVELRCDPISGHTALYWYRQSLGQGLEFLIYFQGNSAPDKSGLPSDRFSAERTGGSVSTLTIQRTQQEDSAVYLCASSLATGTGAPYEQYFGPGTRLTVT.